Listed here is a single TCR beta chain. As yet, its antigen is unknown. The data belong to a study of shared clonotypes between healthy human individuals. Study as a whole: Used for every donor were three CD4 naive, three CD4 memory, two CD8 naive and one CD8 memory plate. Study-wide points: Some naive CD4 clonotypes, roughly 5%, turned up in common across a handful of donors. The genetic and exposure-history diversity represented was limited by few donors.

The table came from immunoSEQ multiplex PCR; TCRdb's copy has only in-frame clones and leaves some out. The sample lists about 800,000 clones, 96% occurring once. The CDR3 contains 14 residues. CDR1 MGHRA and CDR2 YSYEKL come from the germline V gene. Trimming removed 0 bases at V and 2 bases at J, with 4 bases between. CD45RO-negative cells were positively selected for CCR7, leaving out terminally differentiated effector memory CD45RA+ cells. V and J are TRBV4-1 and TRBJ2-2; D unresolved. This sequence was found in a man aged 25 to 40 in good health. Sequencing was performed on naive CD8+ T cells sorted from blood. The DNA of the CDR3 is TGCGCCAGCAGCCAAGATGACAACACCGGGGAGCTGTTTTTT. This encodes CASSQDDNTGELFF.